A selection of T cell receptor beta chains follows, all from one sample in a study of CD4 and CD8 cells across lung adenocarcinoma regions. TCRdb re-derived calls from the PCR reads in MiXCR, one entry per CDR3 protein. Of about 25,000 distinct CDR3 sequences in the sample, over 45% were seen once. The sequenced material came from CD8+ T cells from the center of a lung tumor. These receptors came from a male donor with lung adenocarcinoma. The CD4 and CD8 labels of this study may be unreliable. The CDR3 runs from the conserved cysteine through the conserved F or W. Each record gives: V gene, CDR3 protein.

TRBV4-1 | CASSQAQASSTDTQYF
TRBV6-1 | CASSVPGNGGYTF
TRBV27 | CASKPSLGARYTQYF
TRBV10-2 | CAGTERGAKNTQYF
TRBV6-1 | CASSETWTSETNELFF
TRBV7-9 | CASSLGTGGGYTF
TRBV10-1 | CASSDRDSKETQYF
TRBV6-1 | CASGIQETQYF
TRBV7-2 | CASRPTGNGELFF
TRBV4-1 | CASSQVRSGQETQYF
TRBV6-1 | CASRGAGRNIQYF
TRBV28 | CASSLDVRGTETQYF
TRBV6-1 | CASTRDLSYEQYF
TRBV11-2 | CASSLAGGFNEQFF
TRBV6-1 | CASTGTGTSETQYF
TRBV14 | CASSQVFPSGSLNTGELFF
TRBV6-1 | CASSVGGFGEQFF
TRBV10-2 | CASSESVVYEQYF
TRBV6-1 | CASSAEGNYGYTF
TRBV5-1 | CASSLSRTGGAYEQYF
TRBV10-1 | CASSPGRSNEQFF
TRBV27 | CAAGLGGGDPETQYF
TRBV6-5 | CASGYRQVDTNEQFF
TRBV7-2 | CASSLVVGKYEQYF
TRBV6-5 | CASSYAPGRDTGELFF
TRBV11-3 | CASSWGLAGASYNVQFF
TRBV12-5 | CASGPDSVGTQYF
TRBV6-1 | CASSRGGEIADTQYF
TRBV27 | CASTRRVGGYEQYF
TRBV6-1 | CGSVSGLGATDTQYF
TRBV6-1 | CASSKDSTDQPQHF
TRBV6-1 | CLSSEAGTGAKDTQYF
TRBV20-1 | CSARPIEATGLVGANVLTF
TRBV6-1 | CASGGLASYEQYF
TRBV12-3/TRBV12-4 | CASSPSSGGTEQFF
TRBV6-1 | CASRGTWAGSTDTQFF
TRBV6-1 | CASSSAGKQFF
TRBV7-2 | CAGSQAGRRDEQFF
TRBV6-1 | CASSERWTSGSLDTQYF
TRBV7-7 | CASSRRGHPGETQYF
TRBV15 | CATSGGDRTDTQYF
TRBV4-2 | CASSLDQRGGAGTQYF
TRBV6-1 | CASGRGGRVLETQYF
TRBV6-5 | CASSHYDAQFF
TRBV10-3 | CAGNGLLSKDTQYF
TRBV6-1 | CASSEGGGLIQYF
TRBV20-1 | CSARLETQYF
TRBV27 | CSRPGRGGGDQDTQYF
TRBV7-2 | CASSLAKGETQYF
TRBV4-1 | CARGHGGGGQETQYF
TRBV4-1 | CASSQDWGSAGAGYEQYF
TRBV6-1 | CASSGQTGGNYGYTF
TRBV6-4 | CASRDGAGGYTF
TRBV25-1 | CASSAAGRGAKDTQYF
TRBV6-1 | CASTLGSGYTF
TRBV6-1 | CASRGAGVNTDTQYF